Presented here are 11 T cell receptor beta chains from one specimen sequenced in a study of T-cell reconstitution after alpha-beta-depleted transplantation in children. Unique molecular identifiers were used in preparing the TCRbeta library. TCRdb processed the PCR reads anew with MiXCR; each CDR3 protein has one entry. This table holds around 580,000 distinct CDR3 sequences, 25% to 30% found once. Source: PBMCs, taken before TCRalphabeta/CD19-depleted stem cell transplant. The receptors here all came from a boy in the first two years of life with Wiskott-Aldrich syndrome, due to receive a stem cell transplant.

In nucleotides, the CDR3 is TGTGCCACCAGCGGGGGAAGCGGGAGGACGACAGATACGCAGTATTTT. Protein sequence: CATSGGSGRTTDTQYF. The V and J genes are TRBV15 and TRBJ2-3; 9 bases line up with TRBD2. V lost 5 bases to trimming and J lost 3 bases; unmatched junction nucleotides: 9. Germline V gene lookup returns CDR1 LNHNV and CDR2 YYDKDF (reference sequence). CDR3 length: 16 residues.

The gene calls are TRBV20-1 and TRBJ2-1; D remains unclear. Looked up from germline, CDR1 is DFQATT and CDR2 is SNEGSKA (reference sequence). Trimming removed 6 bases from V and 9 bases from J, with 15 bases in between. The CDR3 totals 12 residues. The CDR3: CSAKNPTGEQFF. The CDR3 DNA reads as TGCAGTGCAAAGAATCCCACCGGTGAGCAGTTCTTC.

This clonotype was counted a few times. The V and J genes are TRBV28 and TRBJ1-5; a weak D match, TRBD1 (5 bases). The germline CDR1 and CDR2 sequences are MDHEN and SYDVKM. Between the trimmed V and J ends, which lost 2 bases and 3 bases, there was a span of 11 bases. This CDR3 has 15 amino acids. CDR3 sequence reads: CASSLVFGANQPQHF. The DNA of the CDR3 is TGTGCCAGCAGTTTAGTGTTCGGGGCCAATCAGCCCCAGCATTTT.

V and J are TRBV29-1 and TRBJ1-2; D remains unclear. The CDR3 runs 12 residues. Germline-derived CDR1 and CDR2 are SQVTM and ANQGSEA. The ends were cut back, 2 bases at V and 10 bases at J, with 14 bases in the middle. CDR3 bases: TGCAGCGTTGAACAGACGCAGCTATTCTACACCTTC. This sequence encodes CSVEQTQLFYTF.

The rearrangement uses TRBV20-1 and TRBJ2-7, with 9 bases lining up with TRBD2. Germline V lookup: CDR1 DFQATT, CDR2 SNEGSKA (reference sequence). V lost 7 bases and J lost 3; bases outside the gene matches: 7. CDR3 length: 13 residues. The CDR3 region is CSGVSGRGYEQYF. CDR3 coding DNA: TGCAGTGGGGTTAGCGGGAGAGGCTACGAGCAGTACTTC.

The J gene is TRBJ2-2, the V gene TRBV2; D possibly corresponds to TRBD1 (6 bases). Germline-derived CDR1 and CDR2 are SNHLY and FYNNEI. The V end was cut by 5 bases, the J end by 4 bases, with 14 bases between. The CDR3 has 15 residues. As DNA, the CDR3 is TGTGCCAGCAGTCGAACAGGGATTGCCACCGGGGAGCTGTTTTTT. The encoded protein is CASSRTGIATGELFF. Full variable domain (outside the CDR3, taken from reference TRBV2 and TRBJ2-2): EPEVTQTPSHQVTQMGQEVILRCVPISNHLYFYWYRQILGQKVEFLVSFYNNEISEKSEIFDDQFSVERPDGSNFTLKIRSTKLEDSAMYFCASSRTGIATGELFFGEGSRLTVL.

There are a few counts of this clonotype. This chain links TRBV5-1 with TRBJ2-1; 10 bases align to TRBD2. The junction had 8 bases not matched to a gene; V was cut back by 5 bases and J by 6 bases. The CDR3 length is 15 residues. In germline, CDR1 is SGHRS, CDR2 YFSETQ. DNA for the CDR3: TGCGCCAGCAGACGAGCGGGAGGGCCGGGCAATGAGCAGTTCTTC. It codes for CASRRAGGPGNEQFF. The entire variable domain, with the rest obtained from reference TRBV5-1 and TRBJ2-1, is as follows: KAGVTQTPRYLIKTRGQQVTLSCSPISGHRSVSWYQQTPGQGLQFLFEYFSETQRNKGNFPGRFSGRQFSNSRSEMNVSTLELGDSALYLCASRRAGGPGNEQFFGPGTRLTVL.

This chain connects TRBV29-1 to TRBJ2-7, with TRBD1 matching 9 bases. The J segment lost 0 bases and the V segment lost 5 bases, leaving 2 bases of the junction unmatched. CDR1 and CDR2 from the germline V gene are SQVTM and ANQGSEA. The CDR3 spans 13 residues. The CDR3 coding sequence is TGCAGCGTTCGACAGGGGGTCTCCTACGAGCAGTACTTC. Protein: CSVRQGVSYEQYF.

The J gene is TRBJ2-1, the V gene TRBV20-1; TRBD2 agrees at 7 bases. After removal of 5 bases from V and 3 bases from J, the junction contained 10 bases not matched to a gene. Germline CDR1 DFQATT, CDR2 SNEGSKA (reference sequence). This CDR3 is built from 15 residues. CDR3 DNA sequence: TGCAGTGCTTACTTGTGGGGGGACTACTACAATGAGCAGTTCTTC. Protein product: CSAYLWGDYYNEQFF.

This chain uses TRBV9 with TRBJ2-7; 10 bases fit TRBD1. Germline CDR1 reads SGDLS; CDR2 reads YYNGEE. The V gene end was trimmed by 4 bases and the J gene end by 5 bases; junction bases not matched to a gene: 12. The CDR3 extends over 16 amino acids. The CDR3 protein is CASSRTTGGWEDEQYF. CDR3 nucleotides: TGTGCCAGCAGCCGAACGACAGGGGGCTGGGAGGACGAGCAGTACTTC.

This clonotype has a handful of counts. The chain carries TRBV7-9 and TRBJ2-4; 11 bases align to TRBD2. Trimming removed 5 bases from V and 3 bases from J; junction bases left unmatched: 6. This CDR3 has 16 residues. Germline CDR1 reads SEHNR; CDR2 reads FQNEAQ (reference sequence). The CDR3 sequence is CASSLYLAGGKNIQYF. As DNA, the CDR3 is TGTGCCAGCAGCCTCTATCTAGCGGGGGGCAAAAACATTCAGTACTTC.